These 25 T cell receptor beta chains came from one sample sequenced in a study of cytomegalovirus exposure and HLA in healthy donors. Vbeta (60) and Jbeta (13) primers were used in the PCR. TCRdb's table, derived via immunoSEQ multiplex PCR, lists solely in-frame clones and lacks some. The data show some 150,000 clones, roughly 85% seen once. The sample taken for sequencing was PBMCs. Receptors were obtained from a woman between 45 and 60 years old in good health and CMV-seronegative.

The V gene is TRBV5-1, the J gene TRBJ2-2; 10 positions match TRBD1. With 4 bases clipped from V and 6 bases from J, the junction kept 9 bases outside the gene matches. The CDR3 sequence is 16 residues long. Germline V gene data show CDR1 as SGHRS and CDR2 as YFSETQ. The CDR3 spells CASSTGTGVISGELFF. The CDR3 coding sequence is TGCGCCAGCAGCACCGGGACAGGGGTGATATCCGGGGAGCTGTTTTTT.

A remark on this clone: This specimen includes other DNA sequences encoding the same CDR3. The gene calls are TRBV15 and TRBJ2-7, with 9 bases lining up with TRBD1. This CDR3 is built from 16 residues. From germline, CDR1 is LNHNV and CDR2 YYDKDF (reference sequence). Trimming cost V 4 bases and J 6 bases; bases outside gene matches: 13. The CDR3 is CATSTQSPGQGGEQYF. For the CDR3, the DNA is TGTGCCACCAGCACTCAGTCTCCGGGACAGGGAGGCGAGCAGTACTTC. The variable domain in full, with the rest retrieved from reference TRBV15 and TRBJ2-7, is DAMVIQNPRYQVTQFGKPVTLSCSQTLNHNVMYWYQQKSSQAPKLLFHYYDKDFNNEADTPDNFQSRRPNTSFCFLDIRSPGLGDTAMYLCATSTQSPGQGGEQYFGPGTRLTVT.

The chain carries TRBV12-5 and TRBJ1-2; possibly TRBD1 for D (5 bases). This CDR3 is built from 13 residues. The V end was cut by 5 bases, the J end by 2 bases, with 9 bases between. Germline CDR1 is LGHNT and CDR2 is FRNRAP. The CDR3 loop reads CASGPTENYGYTF. The CDR3 DNA is TGTGCTAGTGGTCCGACAGAGAACTATGGCTACACCTTC.

J is TRBJ2-3 and V is TRBV7-6, with a tentative D call TRBD1 (6 bases). This CDR3 contains 18 residues. CDR1 and CDR2 from the germline V gene are SGHVS and FNYEAQ. V lost 0 bases and J 3 bases, leaving 19 bases between the germline ends. The CDR3 nucleotides read TGTGCCAGCAGCTTAGCGCCCAGGGGCACCAGGACAACAGATACGCAGTATTTT. It is translated as CASSLAPRGTRTTDTQYF.

To note about this clone: This is likely an artifact of a read error, given a far larger clone one base away. This sample includes further DNA sequences coding for the same CDR3. This rearrangement joins TRBV6-4 to TRBJ2-3; 11 bases match TRBD2. The CDR3 is made up of 15 amino acids. The germline V gene has CDR1 MRHNA and CDR2 SNTAGT. The CDR3 is CASSPGLAGGDTQYF. CDR3 nucleotide sequence: TGTGCTAGCAGCCCGGGGCTAGCGGGAGGAGATACGCAGTATTTT.

This clone showed up just once. The chain carries TRBV28 and TRBJ2-7; D unresolved. Germline CDR1 and CDR2: MDHEN and SYDVKM. The CDR3 has 13 residues. Trimming left V 7 bases short and J 0 bases short, with 10 bases between. CDR3 residues: CASTWSDSYEQYF. DNA of the CDR3: TGTGCCAGCACCTGGAGTGACTCCTACGAGCAGTACTTC. Full variable domain (rest looked up from reference TRBV28 and TRBJ2-7): DVKVTQSSRYLVKRTGEKVFLECVQDMDHENMFWYRQDPGLGLRLIYFSYDVKMKEKGDIPEGYSVSREKKERFSLILESASTNQTSMYLCASTWSDSYEQYFGPGTRLTVT.

V and J are TRBV5-6 and TRBJ2-7; the D gene is possibly TRBD1 (6 bases). The V gene lost 1 base and the J gene lost 6 bases, with 11 bases spanning the gap. The CDR3 totals 13 residues. Germline CDR1 reads SGHDT; CDR2 reads YYEEEE. The CDR3 loop reads CASSLWGLGEQYF. The CDR3 nucleotides are TGTGCCAGCAGCTTGTGGGGGCTGGGCGAGCAGTACTTC. Filled out from reference TRBV5-6 and TRBJ2-7, the complete variable domain reads DAGVTQSPTHLIKTRGQQVTLRCSPKSGHDTVSWYQQALGQGPQFIFQYYEEEERQRGNFPDRFSGHQFPNYSSELNVNALLLGDSALYLCASSLWGLGEQYFGPGTRLTVT.

This chain uses TRBV7-9 with TRBJ1-4; weak D call: TRBD1 (6 bases). This CDR3 is 14 amino acids long. Trimming left V 5 bases short and J 4 bases short, with 11 bases between. The germline V gene has CDR1 SEHNR and CDR2 FQNEAQ (reference sequence). The CDR3, as DNA: TGTGCCAGCAGCCGGACAGAGAGTAATGAAAAACTGTTTTTT. Encoded protein: CASSRTESNEKLFF.

V and J are TRBV5-6 and TRBJ2-3; possible D gene TRBD1, 6 bases. The CDR3 sequence is 13 residues long. From germline, CDR1 is SGHDT and CDR2 YYEEEE. Trimming shortened V by 5 bases and J by 10 bases, and 17 bases separated the two germline ends. CDR3 DNA: TGTGCCAGCAGGGCACCCCAACAGGGTTCGCAGTATTTT. As protein: CASRAPQQGSQYF. Full variable domain (rest looked up from reference TRBV5-6 and TRBJ2-3): DAGVTQSPTHLIKTRGQQVTLRCSPKSGHDTVSWYQQALGQGPQFIFQYYEEEERQRGNFPDRFSGHQFPNYSSELNVNALLLGDSALYLCASRAPQQGSQYFGPGTRLTVL.

The rearrangement joins TRBV6-1 to TRBJ2-1; 7 bases agree with TRBD1. CDR1 MNHNS and CDR2 SASEGT come from the germline V gene. V lost 1 base to trimming and J lost 9 bases; unmatched junction nucleotides: 6. The CDR3 has 14 amino acids. The CDR3 region has the DNA TGTGCCAGCAGTGAAGACAGGGGTATAGGTGAGCAGTTCTTC. The encoded protein is CASSEDRGIGEQFF.

CDR3 amino acids: CASSLSRGYGYTF. In DNA form, the CDR3 reads TGTGCCAGCAGTTTATCCAGGGGCTATGGCTACACCTTC. This rearrangement joins TRBV28 to TRBJ1-2, with D tentatively TRBD1 (6 bases). Trimming took 1 base from V and 4 from J, leaving 7 bases between them. The CDR3 runs 13 residues. Germline V gene lookup returns CDR1 MDHEN and CDR2 SYDVKM.

The chain links TRBV27 to TRBJ2-7; TRBD1 aligns across 7 bases. The V and J ends lost 6 bases and 2 bases, in that order; junction bases with no gene match: 16. This CDR3 has 17 residues. Germline V CDR1 and CDR2: MNHEY, SMNVEV (reference sequence). CDR3 amino acids: CASRTGKYSYRPYEQYF. CDR3 nucleotides: TGTGCCAGCAGGACAGGGAAATACTCCTATAGGCCCTACGAGCAGTACTTC.

V usage is TRBV30 and J usage is TRBJ2-7; no clear D. The length of the CDR3 is 13 residues. V was shortened by 3 bases and J by 4 bases, with 13 bases between the two germline ends. Germline V lookup: CDR1 GTSNPN, CDR2 SVGIG (reference sequence). The CDR3 spells CAWSENSYYEQYF. The CDR3 bases are TGTGCCTGGAGCGAGAACAGCTATTACGAGCAGTACTTC.

This clone was recorded a few times. The chain employs TRBV4-3 and TRBJ2-5, with 12 bases lining up with TRBD2. V dropped 1 base and J dropped 1; count of bases not matched to a gene: 1. This CDR3 has 16 amino acids. Germline values: CDR1 LGHNA, CDR2 YSLEER. CDR3 region: CASSQGTSGAQETQYF. CDR3 in DNA: TGCGCCAGCAGCCAAGGGACTAGCGGGGCCCAAGAGACCCAGTACTTC.

The V call is TRBV11-3, the J call TRBJ2-7; a possible D gene is TRBD1 (6 bases). V gave up 2 bases and J gave up 3 bases, with 11 bases separating them. This CDR3 comprises 14 residues. Germline CDR1 and CDR2: SGHNT and YENEEA. The CDR3 reads CASSLQGIGYEQYF. CDR3 nucleotide sequence: TGTGCCAGCAGCTTACAGGGGATCGGCTACGAGCAGTACTTC.

The chain joins TRBV28 to TRBJ2-1; D is perhaps TRBD2 (6 bases). V was trimmed by 2 bases and J by 15 bases, leaving 11 bases between them. Germline assignment: CDR1 MDHEN and CDR2 SYDVKM. The CDR3 runs 11 residues. The CDR3 spells CASSLGDWGFF. CDR3 sequence (DNA): TGTGCCAGCAGTTTAGGGGACTGGGGGTTCTTC.

The chain combines TRBV7-2 with TRBJ2-2; 8 bases agree with TRBD1. Germline V gene sequence: CDR1 SGHTA, CDR2 FQGNSA. The ends lost 1 base at V and 9 bases at J; junction bases unmatched: 10. The CDR3 totals 16 residues. The CDR3 nucleotides read TGTGCCAGCAGCTTAGAAGGGGGCAGGGGGCCATGGGAGCTGTTTTTT. Protein: CASSLEGGRGPWELFF.

The chain carries TRBV7-9 and TRBJ2-7; possible D gene TRBD1, 5 bases. Germline assignment: CDR1 SEHNR and CDR2 FQNEAQ (reference sequence). The CDR3 runs to 14 residues. The germline V and J ends were trimmed by 8 bases and 1 base, with 15 bases remaining between them. The CDR3: CASQGPEQSYEQYF. CDR3 in DNA: TGTGCCAGCCAGGGCCCCGAGCAATCCTACGAGCAGTACTTC.

The chain has TRBV18 and TRBJ2-3; 14 bases align to TRBD2. CDR1 KGHSH and CDR2 LQKENI come from the germline V gene. CDR3 length: 15 amino acids. Trimming took 6 bases from V and 7 from J; bases not matched to a gene: 6. The CDR3 sequence: CASSRGLAGENTQYF. The CDR3 DNA follows: TGTGCCAGCTCCAGGGGACTAGCGGGAGAGAATACGCAGTATTTT.

V gene TRBV27 combines with J gene TRBJ1-2, with TRBD1 identical over 7 bases. Germline V lookup: CDR1 MNHEY, CDR2 SMNVEV (reference sequence). Trimming at V came to 4 bases and at J to 3 bases, leaving 2 bases not matched to a gene. The CDR3 contains 13 residues. The CDR3 spells CASSYGTDYGYTF. In DNA form, the CDR3 reads TGTGCCAGCAGTTACGGGACAGACTATGGCTACACCTTC.

The chain recombines TRBV7-2 with TRBJ1-4, with 10 bases that match TRBD1. CDR3 length: 14 amino acids. Germline V CDR1 and CDR2: SGHTA, FQGNSA. Unmatched junction bases numbered 4, after V lost 5 bases and J lost 7 bases. CDR3 in DNA: TGTGCCAGCAGCGCCTGGACAGGGGGTGAAAAACTGTTTTTT. Its protein product is CASSAWTGGEKLFF.

The chain employs TRBV7-2 and TRBJ1-5; weak D call: TRBD1 (5 bases). CDR1 is SGHTA, CDR2 FQGNSA, per germline. The V gene lost 3 bases and the J gene lost 3 bases, with 12 bases spanning the gap. The CDR3 is 15 residues long. CDR3 residues: CASSLIGQFNQPQHF. In DNA form, the CDR3 reads TGTGCCAGCAGCTTGATCGGACAATTCAATCAGCCCCAGCATTTT.

Written as DNA, the CDR3 is TGTGCCAGCCAACCCGGGACAGCGAATTCACCCCTCCACTTT. This encodes CASQPGTANSPLHF. V is TRBV5-4 and J is TRBJ1-6, with TRBD1 matching 7 bases. This CDR3 has 14 residues. Germline CDR1 and CDR2: SGHNT and YYREEE (reference sequence). Trimming removed 7 bases from V and 7 bases from J; junction bases left unmatched: 8.

The chain carries TRBV10-3 and TRBJ2-7; a weak D match, TRBD1 (7 bases). Germline CDR1 is ENHRY and CDR2 is SYGVKD. This CDR3 contains 14 residues. V shed 6 bases and J shed 5 bases, with 17 bases lying between them. CDR3 nucleotides: TGTGCCATCAGGGGGGGACAGCTGGGGGACGAGCAGTACTTC. It yields the protein CAIRGGQLGDEQYF.

The chain uses TRBV4-3 and TRBJ1-2, with D unclear. From germline, CDR1 is LGHNA and CDR2 YSLEER. V gave up 1 base and J gave up 8 bases, with 14 bases separating them. The CDR3 extends over 14 amino acids. CDR3: CASSQVLGLGGYTF. CDR3 coding DNA: TGCGCCAGCAGCCAAGTCCTAGGCCTCGGAGGCTACACCTTC.